These 29 T cell receptor beta chains share one sample of origin, sequenced in a study of CD8 T cells in Susac syndrome. RNA in amounts of roughly 0.5 to 1 ug was reverse transcribed with random hexamers. TCRdb ran MiXCR on the immunoSEQ multiplex PCR reads and lists one entry per CDR3 protein. The sample yields 120,000 to 150,000 distinct CDR3 sequences, 94% seen once. Sequenced sample: CD8+ T cells from PBMCs. All receptors derive from a human donor in good health.

J is TRBJ2-7 and V is TRBV13; tentatively, D is TRBD2 (5 bases). The germline V and J ends were trimmed by 4 bases and 4 bases, with 14 bases remaining between them. The CDR3 length is 14 residues. Per the germline V gene, CDR1 is PRHDT and CDR2 is FYEKMQ (reference sequence). The CDR3 nucleotides are TGTGCCAGCAGCTCAAGACCACGAGGGTACGAGCAGTACTTC. Encoded protein: CASSSRPRGYEQYF.

The J gene is TRBJ2-3, the V gene TRBV27; no reliable D call. This CDR3 has 13 amino acids. Germline V lookup: CDR1 MNHEY, CDR2 SMNVEV (reference sequence). Trimming shortened V by 3 bases and J by 4 bases, and 8 bases separated the two germline ends. CDR3 in amino acids: CASSLSQPDTQYF. The CDR3 coding sequence is TGTGCCAGCAGTTTGAGCCAACCAGATACGCAGTATTTT.

This chain joins TRBV20-1 and TRBJ2-1, with unresolved D. CDR1 and CDR2 from the germline V gene are DFQATT and SNEGSKA (reference sequence). V was shortened by 6 bases and J by 5 bases, with 8 bases between the two germline ends. There are 11 residues in the CDR3. CDR3 protein: CSAFGNNEQFF. The CDR3 region has the DNA TGCAGTGCATTCGGTAACAATGAGCAGTTCTTC.

This clonotype was found a few times. This chain links TRBV5-4 with TRBJ2-3; D uncertain. The V end was cut by 0 bases, the J end by 0 bases, with 8 bases between. The CDR3 sequence is 15 residues long. The germline CDR1 and CDR2 sequences are SGHNT and YYREEE (reference sequence). DNA of the CDR3: TGTGCCAGCAGCTTGGCCTCTGGGAGCACAGATACGCAGTATTTT. Amino acids: CASSLASGSTDTQYF.

The gene calls are TRBV2 and TRBJ2-4; D might be TRBD1 (5 bases). The CDR3 runs to 15 residues. Trimming stripped 0 bases from V and 0 bases from J, with 6 bases between. Germline CDR1 and CDR2: SNHLY and FYNNEI. CDR3 nucleotide sequence: TGTGCCAGCAGTGAAGCGGGGCTAGCCAAAAACATTCAGTACTTC. Its translation is CASSEAGLAKNIQYF. Combining the CDR3 with reference TRBV2 and TRBJ2-4 gives the whole variable domain EPEVTQTPSHQVTQMGQEVILRCVPISNHLYFYWYRQILGQKVEFLVSFYNNEISEKSEIFDDQFSVERPDGSNFTLKIRSTKLEDSAMYFCASSEAGLAKNIQYFGAGTRLSVL.

V is TRBV15 and J is TRBJ1-1, with TRBD1 matching over 8 bases. This CDR3 has 13 residues. CDR1 and CDR2 from the germline V gene are LNHNV and YYDKDF (reference sequence). V was pared by 5 bases and J by 6 bases, with 5 bases of the junction left unmatched. The CDR3 sequence: CATSLRTGPEAFF. In DNA, the CDR3 is TGTGCCACCAGCTTGCGGACAGGGCCTGAAGCTTTCTTT. The full variable domain, rest sourced from reference TRBV15 and TRBJ1-1, is DAMVIQNPRYQVTQFGKPVTLSCSQTLNHNVMYWYQQKSSQAPKLLFHYYDKDFNNEADTPDNFQSRRPNTSFCFLDIRSPGLGDTAMYLCATSLRTGPEAFFGQGTRLTVV.

The chain couples TRBV24-1 to TRBJ2-2; D is uncertain. This CDR3 spans 14 amino acids. The germline CDR1 and CDR2 sequences are KGHDR and SFDVKD. Trimming shortened V by 5 bases and J by 7 bases, and 13 bases separated the two germline ends. The CDR3 reads CATSVASIGGELFF. CDR3 sequence (DNA): TGTGCCACCAGTGTGGCCAGCATTGGCGGGGAGCTGTTTTTT.

The chain carries TRBV4-3 and TRBJ2-1; D remains ambiguous. In germline, CDR1 is LGHNA, CDR2 YSLEER. The V end was cut by 0 bases, the J end by 9 bases, with 6 bases between. This CDR3 comprises 12 residues. This CDR3 is CASSQDAREQFF. In nucleotides, the CDR3 is TGCGCCAGCAGCCAAGATGCACGTGAGCAGTTCTTC.

The chain uses TRBV20-1 and TRBJ2-7, with D perhaps assigned TRBD1 or TRBD2 (5 bases each). There are 12 residues in the CDR3. Germline CDR1 reads DFQATT; CDR2 reads SNEGSKA (reference sequence). The V end lost 1 base, the J end lost 5 bases, and 9 bases lay between the germline ends. This chain's CDR3 is CSARAWGNEQYF. CDR3 sequence (DNA): TGCAGTGCTAGAGCCTGGGGGAACGAGCAGTACTTC.

V usage is TRBV29-1 and J usage is TRBJ2-2; unclear D gene. This CDR3 comprises 12 residues. Trimming left V 6 bases short and J 6 bases short, with 11 bases between. Germline values: CDR1 SQVTM, CDR2 ANQGSEA. CDR3 protein: CSVPYSAGELFF. CDR3 DNA sequence: TGCAGCGTCCCCTACTCAGCCGGGGAGCTGTTTTTT.

This chain joins TRBV5-8 and TRBJ2-1; D gene uncertain. Germline-derived CDR1 and CDR2 are SGHTS and YDEGEE. With 0 bases removed from V and 9 bases from J, the gap between germline ends came to 1 base. The CDR3 consists of 10 residues. This chain's CDR3 is CASSLVEQFF. The CDR3 DNA is TGTGCCAGCAGCTTGGTTGAGCAGTTCTTC.

The chain combines TRBV5-6 with TRBJ1-2; 8 bases fit TRBD1. CDR1 and CDR2 from the germline V gene are SGHDT and YYEEEE. The J segment lost 2 bases and the V segment lost 4 bases, leaving 4 bases of the junction unmatched. The CDR3 has 14 residues. CDR3 DNA sequence: TGTGCCAGCAGCAGGGACAGGATAAACTATGGCTACACCTTC. Protein product: CASSRDRINYGYTF.

The gene calls are TRBV24-1 and TRBJ2-2; unclear D gene. V gave up 7 bases and J gave up 2 bases, with 4 bases separating them. The CDR3 totals 12 residues. Germline lookup yields CDR1 KGHDR and CDR2 SFDVKD. In nucleotides, the CDR3 is TGTGCCACCAGGGGTAACACCGGGGAGCTGTTTTTT. Protein sequence: CATRGNTGELFF.

The V and J genes are TRBV4-1 and TRBJ2-1, with 9 bases matching TRBD1. Germline CDR1 and CDR2: MGHRA and YSYEKL. Trimming cost V 3 bases and J 7 bases; bases outside gene matches: 4. This CDR3 has 14 residues. The CDR3 coding sequence is TGCGCCAGCAGCCAGGGACAGGGAGGGAATGAGCAGTTCTTC. Its translation: CASSQGQGGNEQFF.

This clonotype was observed once. The V gene is TRBV24-1, the J gene TRBJ2-3, with 8 bases matching TRBD2. Looked up from germline, CDR1 is KGHDR and CDR2 is SFDVKD. The CDR3 totals 13 residues. V was clipped by 9 bases and J by 9 bases; unmatched bases: 10. The CDR3 here is CATFQREQRTQYF. CDR3 sequence (DNA): TGTGCCACCTTTCAGCGGGAGCAGCGGACGCAGTATTTT.

The chain carries TRBV27 and TRBJ1-2; D is ambiguous. The germline V gene encodes CDR1 MNHEY and CDR2 SMNVEV (reference sequence). Trimming took 5 bases from V and 4 from J, leaving 11 bases between them. The CDR3 runs to 13 residues. CDR3 sequence reads: CASSGPRFYGYTF. The CDR3 DNA reads TGTGCCAGCAGTGGACCGCGCTTCTATGGCTACACCTTC.

A single count supports this clonotype. The V and J genes are TRBV5-6 and TRBJ2-1, with 10 bases that match TRBD2. Germline V CDR1 and CDR2: SGHDT, YYEEEE. Trimming at V came to 0 bases and at J to 6 bases, leaving 3 bases not matched to a gene. This CDR3 is 15 amino acids long. The CDR3 reads CASSLDPSGSNEQFF. The CDR3 coding sequence is TGTGCCAGCAGCTTGGACCCTAGCGGGAGCAATGAGCAGTTCTTC.

This clonotype appeared once. The chain joins TRBV6-2 or TRBV6-3 to TRBJ2-7, with D perhaps matching TRBD2 (5 bases). From germline, CDR1 is MNHEY and CDR2 SVGEGT. V lost 8 bases, J lost 7 bases, and 12 bases lay in between. The CDR3 totals 11 residues. CDR3 protein: CASEEGREQYF. DNA for the CDR3: TGTGCCAGCGAAGAGGGAAGGGAGCAGTACTTC.

This chain connects TRBV27 to TRBJ2-1; D remains unclear. From germline, CDR1 is MNHEY and CDR2 SMNVEV (reference sequence). The CDR3 is 14 residues long. V lost 1 base and J 3 bases, leaving 7 bases between the germline ends. The CDR3 spells CASSLFYLYNEQFF. CDR3 DNA: TGTGCCAGCAGTTTATTTTACCTCTACAATGAGCAGTTCTTC.

The gene calls are TRBV11-2 and TRBJ2-5, with 8 bases identical to TRBD2. V lost 1 base to trimming and J lost 3 bases; unmatched junction nucleotides: 1. Germline CDR1 SGHAT, CDR2 FQNNGV. CDR3 length equals 14 residues. In DNA, the CDR3 is TGTGCCAGCAGCTTAGTACTAGCGGAAGAGACCCAGTACTTC. Translating gives CASSLVLAEETQYF.

J is TRBJ2-5 and V is TRBV27; D possibly uses TRBD1 or TRBD2 (6 bases each). V shed 3 bases and J shed 2 bases, with 16 bases lying between them. There are 16 residues in the CDR3. Germline V lookup: CDR1 MNHEY, CDR2 SMNVEV (reference sequence). CDR3 in amino acids: CASSFSPGEVQETQYF. DNA for the CDR3: TGTGCCAGCAGTTTTTCTCCAGGGGAGGTTCAAGAGACCCAGTACTTC.

V gene TRBV7-9 combines with J gene TRBJ1-4; no definite D call. The CDR3 covers 15 residues. The germline V gene encodes CDR1 SEHNR and CDR2 FQNEAQ (reference sequence). V lost 1 base, J lost 8 bases, and 14 bases lay in between. CDR3: CASSLVGRAGEKLFF. In nucleotides, the CDR3 is TGTGCCAGCAGCTTAGTAGGAAGGGCTGGAGAAAAACTGTTTTTT.

The chain links TRBV5-1 to TRBJ2-5, with TRBD2 matching over 11 bases. Looked up from germline, CDR1 is SGHRS and CDR2 is YFSETQ. The length of the CDR3 is 16 residues. V lost 0 bases to trimming and J lost 4 bases; unmatched junction nucleotides: 5. CDR3 amino acids: CASSLAIAGGPETQYF. The CDR3 coding sequence is TGCGCCAGCAGCTTGGCCATAGCGGGAGGGCCAGAGACCCAGTACTTC.

V gene TRBV7-9 combines with J gene TRBJ1-1; a weak D match, TRBD1 (5 bases). The CDR3 is made up of 17 amino acids. The V gene's germline CDR1 is SEHNR and CDR2 FQNEAQ (reference sequence). The V end lost 5 bases, the J end lost 2 bases, and 21 bases lay between the germline ends. The CDR3 spells CASSPPISGRANTEAFF. The CDR3 nucleotides read TGTGCCAGCAGCCCACCAATCTCGGGACGGGCTAACACTGAAGCTTTCTTT.

This chain joins TRBV7-9 and TRBJ2-4; D is undetermined. CDR1 and CDR2 from the germline V gene are SEHNR and FQNEAQ (reference sequence). V was clipped by 4 bases and J by 1 base, with 8 bases between them. The CDR3 is 14 residues long. CDR3 sequence reads: CASSSVLAKNIQYF. CDR3 nucleotide sequence: TGTGCCAGCAGCTCTGTCCTTGCCAAAAACATTCAGTACTTC.

The chain uses TRBV7-2 and TRBJ2-5, with 7 positions matching TRBD1. CDR1 and CDR2 (germline): SGHTA, FQGNSA. J was trimmed by 5 bases and V by 3 bases; bases with no gene match: 12. The CDR3 length is 16 residues. As DNA, the CDR3 is TGTGCCAGCAGCTTGACTGAGCGACAGGGTGGGGAGACCCAGTACTTC. Protein product: CASSLTERQGGETQYF.

The rearrangement joins TRBV13 to TRBJ1-3; no clear D. V shed 2 bases and J shed 0 bases, with 5 bases lying between them. The CDR3 spans 14 residues. Per germline, CDR1 PRHDT and CDR2 FYEKMQ (reference sequence). The CDR3 region is CASSLPSSGNTIYF. CDR3 DNA sequence: TGTGCCAGCAGCTTACCGAGCTCTGGAAACACCATATATTTT.

The chain uses TRBV11-3 and TRBJ2-1; 7 bases line up with TRBD1. Germline V gives CDR1 SGHNT, CDR2 YENEEA. This CDR3 spans 14 amino acids. V trimming: 1 base; J trimming: 7 bases; junction bases outside the gene matches: 4. The CDR3 is CASSLVGRGNEQFF. The CDR3 coding sequence is TGTGCCAGCAGCTTAGTCGGCAGGGGGAATGAGCAGTTCTTC.

The rearrangement links TRBV20-1 to TRBJ2-7; D is possibly TRBD2 (6 bases). The CDR3 totals 14 residues. Looked up from germline, CDR1 is DFQATT and CDR2 is SNEGSKA (reference sequence). With 3 bases removed from V and 1 base from J, the gap between germline ends came to 13 bases. The CDR3 DNA reads as TGCAGTGCTAGCAGACTAGATAGGTCCTACGAGCAGTACTTC. As protein: CSASRLDRSYEQYF.